This T cell receptor beta chain originates from a study of T-cell memory formation after mild COVID-19. The wider study: TCR clusters largely stayed donor specific.

Study-level findings and limits: A balance of CD4 and CD8 characterized clones contracting day 15 to 85, whereas later expanders leaned CD4+.

Notes on this clonotype: Antigen: not known.

TCRdb re-derived calls from the 5' RACE reads in MiXCR, one entry per CDR3 protein. The sample yields just under 550,000 distinct CDR3 sequences, around 21% seen once. CDR1 is KGHDR, CDR2 SFDVKD, per germline. The V and J ends lost 5 bases and 10 bases, in that order; junction bases with no gene match: 7. CDR3 length equals 13 residues. The TCR sequence derives from an adult woman who had mild COVID-19 (a few samples of this study predate the infection). Cell type and time point are not known. The chain links TRBV24-1 to TRBJ1-1, with 9 nucleotides matching TRBD1. What was sequenced was PBMCs or a T cell subset sorted from them (not recorded which). The CDR3 region has the DNA TGTGCCACCAGTGGCCCAACAGGGGGCAGAGCTTTCTTT. Amino acids: CATSGPTGGRAFF.